These T cell receptor beta chains were read from a single sample in a study of regulatory T cells in long-lasting Graves disease. TCRdb redid the calling of the multiplex PCR reads with MiXCR, one entry per CDR3 protein. The data contain 540,000 or so distinct CDR3 sequences, about 13% of them singletons. These data also formed part of another study, on T cells in Graves' hyperthyroidism and ophthalmopathy.

Sequences were derived from peripheral blood mononuclear cells (PBMCs), sampled at new diagnosis, from a patient treated with antithyroid drugs. The receptor source for this set is a man under 40 with Graves disease. CDR3s include the opening cysteine and the closing phenylalanine or tryptophan. D genes are given only for firm matches. A row's size may be missing; if present it is once, few, many or a size class.

J | D | V | size | CDR3 | DNA
TRBJ2-7 | TRBD2 | TRBV30 | few | CASLNPGLAPYEQYF | TGTGCCTCCTTAAACCCGGGACTAGCGCCTTACGAGCAGTACTTC
TRBJ1-4 | TRBD1 | TRBV6-1 | . | CASSEALGGLDRGNEKLFF | TGTGCCAGCAGTGAAGCGCTCGGGGGATTGGACAGGGGTAATGAAAAACTGTTTTTT
TRBJ2-5 | . | TRBV20-1 | many | CSARAQETQYF | TGCAGTGCTAGAGCCCAAGAGACCCAGTACTTC
TRBJ2-5 | TRBD2 | TRBV29-1 | . | CSVDGLAGVMGPKETQYF | TGCAGCGTGGATGGACTAGCGGGAGTAATGGGACCAAAAGAGACCCAGTACTTC
TRBJ2-7 | TRBD2 | TRBV19 | few | CASSGTSGYYEQYF | TGTGCCAGCTCCGGGACTAGCGGCTACTACGAGCAGTACTTC
TRBJ2-2 | TRBD2 | TRBV27 | few | CATGLAPTGELFF | TGTGCCACCGGACTAGCGCCTACCGGGGAGCTGTTTTTT
TRBJ2-3 | . | TRBV7-8 | few | CASSRGGPDTQYF | TGTGCCAGCAGCAGAGGGGGGCCAGATACGCAGTATTTT
TRBJ2-3 | TRBD2 | TRBV5-1 | many | CASSLGLAGGSDTQYF | TGTGCCAGCAGTTTGGGGCTAGCGGGAGGATCAGATACGCAGTATTTT
TRBJ2-3 | . | TRBV5-4 | few | CASSFDRDTQYF | TGTGCCAGCAGCTTCGACCGAGATACGCAGTATTTT
TRBJ1-1 | . | TRBV7-2 | many | CASSLVRTQAFF | TGTGCCAGCAGCTTAGTTAGAACTCAGGCTTTCTTT
TRBJ1-5 | . | TRBV20-1 | . | CSARDTTQPQHF | TGCAGTGCCAGGGACACCACACAGCCCCAGCATTTT
TRBJ1-1 | TRBD1 | TRBV29-1 | many | CSVYRGIGDTEAFF | TGCAGCGTGTACAGGGGAATCGGGGACACTGAAGCTTTCTTT